This T cell receptor beta chain is drawn from a study of blood T cell repertoires in COVID-19. This CDR3 has 14 residues. CDR1 SNHLY and CDR2 FYNNEI come from the germline V gene. V gave up 4 bases and J gave up 4 bases, with 14 bases separating them. The protocol was immunoSEQ multiplex PCR, while the TCRdb copy is restricted to in-frame clones and leaves out a portion. This table has 350,000 to 400,000 clones, 88% appearing once. Sequences were obtained from PBMCs or T cells enriched from blood (not recorded which). This clonotype originated in a woman in her 30s with acute COVID-19. This rearrangement joins TRBV2 to TRBJ2-7, with a possible D match to TRBD1 (6 bases). The CDR3 DNA is TGTGCCAGCAGTGTGGAACAGGGCGGGTACGAGCAGTACTTC. This sequence encodes CASSVEQGGYEQYF. The full variable domain, in which reference TRBV2 and TRBJ2-7 provide the parts outside the CDR3, is EPEVTQTPSHQVTQMGQEVILRCVPISNHLYFYWYRQILGQKVEFLVSFYNNEISEKSEIFDDQFSVERPDGSNFTLKIRSTKLEDSAMYFCASSVEQGGYEQYFGPGTRLTVT.